Following are 8 T cell receptor beta chains from one sample sequenced in a study of beta chain features in type 1 diabetes. Every isolated RNA sample was fully reverse transcribed, so sequencing captured expressed TCRB transcripts. Method: immunoSEQ multiplex PCR; TCRdb's copy keeps in-frame clones and lacks some. The table lists 680,000 or so clones, roughly an eighth of them singletons. No cognate antigen is known for these TCRs. Findings of the study overall: Type 1 diabetes patients had moderately but significantly shorter TCRB CDR3s in all four CD4+ subsets.

Sequencing was done on a sample of naive CD4+ T cells from blood. The receptors shown here come from a young man with type 1 diabetes.

The J gene is TRBJ1-4, the V gene TRBV30, with D tentatively TRBD1 (5 bases). V was cut by 5 bases and J by 0 bases, with 16 bases left in between. This CDR3 region has 16 residues. The germline gives CDR1 GTSNPN, CDR2 SVGIG (reference sequence). CDR3 protein: CAWAPLGPATNEKLFF. The CDR3 DNA sequence: TGTGCCTGGGCCCCACTGGGGCCCGCAACTAATGAAAAACTGTTTTTT.

This clone was observed a handful of times. The gene calls are TRBV19 and TRBJ2-1, with D perhaps matching TRBD1 (6 bases). This CDR3 has 13 residues. V was cut by 4 bases and J by 7 bases, with 11 bases left in between. Germline V gives CDR1 LNHDA, CDR2 SQIVND (reference sequence). The CDR3, as DNA: TGTGCCAGTAGTACCCAACAGGGTAATGAGCAGTTCTTC. This translates into CASSTQQGNEQFF.

The genes are TRBV7-2 and TRBJ2-6, with D hard to call. The V and J ends lost 0 bases and 0 bases respectively, with 3 bases between them. Germline V gene sequence: CDR1 SGHTA, CDR2 FQGNSA. The CDR3 spans 15 residues. CDR3 sequence (DNA): TGTGCCAGCAGCTTAGCGAGCTCTGGGGCCAACGTCCTGACTTTC. Amino acid sequence: CASSLASSGANVLTF.

A few counts support this clone. This chain connects TRBV5-1 to TRBJ1-4, with D tentatively TRBD1 (5 bases). The CDR3 runs 14 residues. The germline V gene has CDR1 SGHRS and CDR2 YFSETQ. Trimming removed 3 bases at V and 2 bases at J, with 8 bases between. The CDR3 sequence: CASSSGSTNEKLFF. The CDR3 coding sequence is TGCGCCAGCAGCTCAGGGTCGACTAATGAAAAACTGTTTTTT.

This chain connects TRBV29-1 to TRBJ2-5, with D unresolved. The germline V gene has CDR1 SQVTM and CDR2 ANQGSEA. V lost 4 bases and J lost 1, with 4 bases in between. This CDR3 region has 11 residues. CDR3 nucleotides: TGCAGCGTTGTCCCCCAAGAGACCCAGTACTTC. Amino acid sequence: CSVVPQETQYF. The whole variable domain, filled in from reference TRBV29-1 and TRBJ2-5, reads SAVISQKPSRDICQRGTSLTIQCQVDSQVTMMFWYRQQPGQSLTLIATANQGSEATYESGFVIDKFPISRPNLTFSTLTVSNMSPEDSSIYLCSVVPQETQYFGPGTRLLVL.

This clone was seen a handful of times. The V call is TRBV25-1, the J call TRBJ1-6; 8 nucleotides line up with TRBD1. V lost 7 bases, J lost 8 bases, and 10 bases stayed unmatched. CDR1 and CDR2 (germline): MGHDK, SYGVNS. The CDR3 totals 15 residues. Here the CDR3 DNA reads TGTGCCAGCAACGACGGACAGGGCTTTGATTCACCCCTCCACTTT. Protein sequence: CASNDGQGFDSPLHF. The variable domain in full, with the rest retrieved from reference TRBV25-1 and TRBJ1-6, is EADIYQTPRYLVIGTGKKITLECSQTMGHDKMYWYQQDPGMELHLIHYSYGVNSTEKGDLSSESTVSRIRTEHFPLTLESARPSHTSQYLCASNDGQGFDSPLHFGNGTRLTVT.

This clone was counted a few times. This chain connects TRBV6-5 to TRBJ1-1; 8 nucleotides line up with TRBD1. V was clipped by 4 bases and J by 6 bases; unmatched bases: 7. The CDR3 has 14 residues. In germline, CDR1 is MNHEY, CDR2 SVGAGI. Written as DNA, the CDR3 is TGTGCCAGCAGTTCCCCTAGACAGGGGCCTGAAGCTTTCTTT. Its protein is CASSSPRQGPEAFF.

J is TRBJ2-2 and V is TRBV19, with 10 bases fitting TRBD1. V was clipped by 7 bases and J by 5 bases; unmatched bases: 7. The V gene's germline CDR1 is LNHDA and CDR2 SQIVND (reference sequence). This CDR3 comprises 15 residues. CDR3 in amino acids: CASTRKGQGTGELFF. The CDR3 DNA reads TGTGCCAGTACCCGAAAGGGACAGGGGACCGGGGAGCTGTTTTTT. Supplemented by reference TRBV19 and TRBJ2-2, the full variable domain reads DGGITQSPKYLFRKEGQNVTLSCEQNLNHDAMYWYRQDPGQGLRLIYYSQIVNDFQKGDIAEGYSVSREKKESFPLTVTSAQKNPTAFYLCASTRKGQGTGELFFGEGSRLTVL.